These 3 T cell receptor beta chains originate from one sample sequenced in a study of neoadjuvant anti-PD-1 for oral cavity cancer. TCRdb keeps only in-frame clones here, not all; method: immunoSEQ multiplex PCR. The sample holds 73,000 or so clones; more than 75% are singletons and the top ten take less than 4%. Time point of the sample: after neoadjuvant nivolumab, at surgical resection. This specimen was PBMCs, taken after nivolumab (anti-PD-1) treatment. These receptors came from a person aged 35 to 85 with oral cavity squamous cell carcinoma.

The rearrangement joins TRBV5-1 to TRBJ1-1; D not resolved. The CDR3 sequence is 15 residues long. Per the germline V gene, CDR1 is SGHRS and CDR2 is YFSETQ. V was clipped by 3 bases and J by 1 base, with 13 bases between them. CDR3 loop: CASSSTAAKNTEAFF. Written as DNA, the CDR3 is TGCGCCAGCAGCTCAACCGCAGCAAAGAACACTGAAGCTTTCTTT.

The J gene is TRBJ2-3, the V gene TRBV30; 12 nucleotides align to TRBD2. CDR1 is GTSNPN and CDR2 is SVGIG in the germline V gene (reference sequence). The CDR3 has 15 residues. After removal of 8 bases from V and 5 bases from J, the junction contained 11 bases not matched to a gene. The CDR3 loop reads CALARLAGGGDTQYF. The CDR3 DNA sequence: TGTGCCCTCGCCCGCCTAGCGGGAGGGGGAGATACGCAGTATTTT.

The gene calls are TRBV7-2 and TRBJ1-4; D uncertain. The CDR3 spans 12 residues. Trimming took 1 base from V and 8 from J, leaving 5 bases between them. CDR1 and CDR2 (germline): SGHTA, FQGNSA. The CDR3 protein is CASSLEREKLFF. The CDR3 region has the DNA TGTGCCAGCAGCTTAGAACGGGAAAAACTGTTTTTT.